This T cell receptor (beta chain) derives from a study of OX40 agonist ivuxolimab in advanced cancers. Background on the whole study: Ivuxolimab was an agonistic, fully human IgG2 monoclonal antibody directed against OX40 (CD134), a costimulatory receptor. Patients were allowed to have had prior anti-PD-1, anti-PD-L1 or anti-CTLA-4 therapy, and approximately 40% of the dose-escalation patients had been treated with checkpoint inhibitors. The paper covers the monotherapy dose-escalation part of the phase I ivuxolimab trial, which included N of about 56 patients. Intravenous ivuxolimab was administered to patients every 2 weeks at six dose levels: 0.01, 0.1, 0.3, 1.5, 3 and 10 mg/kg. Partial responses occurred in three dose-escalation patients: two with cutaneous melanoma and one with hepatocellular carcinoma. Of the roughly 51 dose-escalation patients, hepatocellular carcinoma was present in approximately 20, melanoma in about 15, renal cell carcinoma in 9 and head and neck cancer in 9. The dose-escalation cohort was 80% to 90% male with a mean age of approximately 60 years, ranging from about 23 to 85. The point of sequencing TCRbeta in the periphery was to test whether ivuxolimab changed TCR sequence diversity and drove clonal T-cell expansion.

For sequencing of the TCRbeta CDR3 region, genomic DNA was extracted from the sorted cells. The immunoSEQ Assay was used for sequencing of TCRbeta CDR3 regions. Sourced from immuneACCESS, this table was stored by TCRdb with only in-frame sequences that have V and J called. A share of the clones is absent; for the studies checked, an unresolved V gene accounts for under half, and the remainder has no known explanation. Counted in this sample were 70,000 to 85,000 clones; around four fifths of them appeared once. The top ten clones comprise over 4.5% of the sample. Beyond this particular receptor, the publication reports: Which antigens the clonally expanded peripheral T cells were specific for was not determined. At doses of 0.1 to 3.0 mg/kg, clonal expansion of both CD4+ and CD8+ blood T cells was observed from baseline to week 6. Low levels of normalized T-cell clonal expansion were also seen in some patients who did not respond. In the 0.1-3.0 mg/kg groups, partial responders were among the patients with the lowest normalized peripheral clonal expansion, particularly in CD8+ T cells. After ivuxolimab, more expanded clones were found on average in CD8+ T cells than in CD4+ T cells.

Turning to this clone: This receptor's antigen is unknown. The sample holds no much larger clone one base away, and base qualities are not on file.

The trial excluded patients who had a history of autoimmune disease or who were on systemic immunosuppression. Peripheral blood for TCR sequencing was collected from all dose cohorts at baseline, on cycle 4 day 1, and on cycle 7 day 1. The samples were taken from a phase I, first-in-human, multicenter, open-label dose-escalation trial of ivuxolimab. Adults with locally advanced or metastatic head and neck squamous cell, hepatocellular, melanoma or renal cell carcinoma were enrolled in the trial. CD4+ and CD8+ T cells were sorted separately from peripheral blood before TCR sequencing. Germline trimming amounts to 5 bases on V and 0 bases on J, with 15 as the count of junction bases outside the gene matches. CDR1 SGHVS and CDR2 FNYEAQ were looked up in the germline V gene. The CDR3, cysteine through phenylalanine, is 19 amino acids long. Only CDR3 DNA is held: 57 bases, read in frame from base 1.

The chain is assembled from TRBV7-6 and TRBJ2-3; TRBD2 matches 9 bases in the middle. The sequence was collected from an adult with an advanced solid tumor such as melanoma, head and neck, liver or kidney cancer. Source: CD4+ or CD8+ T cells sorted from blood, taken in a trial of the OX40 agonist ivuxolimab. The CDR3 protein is CASSPEGSGGTRSTDTQYF. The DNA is TGTGCCAGCAGCCCTGAGGGAAGCGGGGGGACGAGAAGCACAGATACGCAGTATTTT.